The entry below gives a single T cell receptor beta chain sequence along with its context. Its target is not known. The entry originates in a study of blood T cells in healthy people across ages. Findings and limits, study-wide: Possibly confounding the expanded clonotype changes was the fact that donor CMV status was unknown. Without sorted subsets, naive and antigen-experienced compartments could not be conclusively compared.

For the second PCR, which ran for roughly 6 to 12 cycles, a sample-barcoded 5' primer and a J-beta primer mix were used. In TCRdb, the 5' RACE reads were re-called with MiXCR into one record per CDR3 protein. Of a few hundred thousand distinct CDR3 sequences in the sample, roughly a quarter were seen once. The donors, all healthy, were Caucasians living in Russia, aged roughly 6 to 100. Germline V gene lookup returns CDR1 DFQATT and CDR2 SNEGSKA (reference sequence). The CDR3 is 13 residues long. The V gene lost 2 bases and the J gene lost 0 bases, with 7 bases spanning the gap. These records were also assigned to another study, of T cells of mothers and their children.

The J gene is TRBJ1-1, the V gene TRBV20-1; D is uncertain. The origin of this receptor is a boy aged 2 to 10 in good health. Sequencing was performed on blood. In DNA form, the CDR3 reads TGCAGTGCTAGAACTAAATTGAACACTGAAGCTTTCTTT. As protein: CSARTKLNTEAFF.